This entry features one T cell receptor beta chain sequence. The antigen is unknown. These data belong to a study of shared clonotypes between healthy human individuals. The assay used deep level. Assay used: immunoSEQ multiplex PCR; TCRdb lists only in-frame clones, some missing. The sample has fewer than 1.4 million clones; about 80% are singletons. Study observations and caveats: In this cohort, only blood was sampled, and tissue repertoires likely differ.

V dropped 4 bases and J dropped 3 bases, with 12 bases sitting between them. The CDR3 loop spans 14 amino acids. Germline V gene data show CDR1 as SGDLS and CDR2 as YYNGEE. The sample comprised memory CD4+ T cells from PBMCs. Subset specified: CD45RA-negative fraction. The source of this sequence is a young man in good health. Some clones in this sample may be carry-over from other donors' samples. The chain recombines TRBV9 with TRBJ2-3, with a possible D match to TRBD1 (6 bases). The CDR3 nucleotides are TGTGCCAGCAGCTCGGATACAGGGACAGATACGCAGTATTTT. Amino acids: CASSSDTGTDTQYF. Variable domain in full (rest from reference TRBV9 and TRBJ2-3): DSGVTQTPKHLITATGQRVTLRCSPRSGDLSVYWYQQSLDQGLQFLIQYYNGEERAKGNILERFSAQQFPDLHSELNLSSLELGDSALYFCASSSDTGTDTQYFGPGTRLTVL.